This T cell receptor (beta chain) is drawn from a study of blood T cells in healthy people across ages. As for the study in general: Template switching retrieved approximately one barcoded beta molecule for each two T cells. Study-wide results and limits: Long-lived donors exceeded aged donors in naive CD4+ cells and diversity. The unknown donor CMV status may have confounded expanded clonotype changes.

Comment on this clonotype: The antigen is undetermined.

Donors each provided 8 to 10 milliliters of peripheral blood. CDR3 length equals 14 residues. Germline CDR1 and CDR2: LGHNT and FRNRAP. Trimming cost V 5 bases and J 5 bases; bases outside gene matches: 6. Together with a sample-barcoded 5' primer, a J-beta primer mix was included in a second PCR lasting roughly 6 to 12 cycles. From the 5' RACE reads, TCRdb called clonotypes with MiXCR, one entry per CDR3 protein. The data contain about 1.7 million distinct CDR3 sequences, approximately 30% of them singletons. The sequence derives from a woman in her thirties in good health. Sequencing input: blood. V gene TRBV12-5 combines with J gene TRBJ2-5; TRBD1 matches 9 bases. Here the CDR3 reads CASGPGQGYETQYF. The DNA for the CDR3 is TGTGCTAGTGGTCCAGGACAGGGGTACGAGACCCAGTACTTC.